Shown below are 19 T cell receptor beta chains from a single sample sequenced in a study of cytomegalovirus exposure and HLA in healthy donors. The primer mix had 60 Vbeta and 13 Jbeta primers. Only in-frame clones appear in the TCRdb table, and some are missing; sequencing was by immunoSEQ multiplex PCR. Found here are 190,000 or so clones, 80% of them singletons; the top ten hold under 0.75%. Sequencing was performed on PBMCs. All receptors derive from a boy between 5 and 17 years old in good health and CMV-seronegative.

The J gene is TRBJ2-2, the V gene TRBV6-5; D unresolved. Per germline, CDR1 MNHEY and CDR2 SVGAGI. V lost 0 bases to trimming and J lost 3 bases, with 2 bases between them. The CDR3 has 13 residues. DNA of the CDR3: TGTGCCAGCAGTTACTCCTACACCGGGGAGCTGTTTTTT. It specifies CASSYSYTGELFF.

V and J are TRBV4-1 and TRBJ2-1; TRBD2 agrees at 7 bases. With 0 bases clipped from V and 10 bases from J, the junction kept 12 bases outside the gene matches. Per germline, CDR1 MGHRA and CDR2 YSYEKL. The CDR3 runs to 16 residues. Here the CDR3 DNA reads TGCGCCAGCAGCCAAGATGTGGAGCGGGGTCGATGGGAGCAGTTCTTC. Residues: CASSQDVERGRWEQFF.

J is TRBJ2-1 and V is TRBV12-5, with D possibly matching TRBD2 (5 bases). V lost 6 bases and J lost 8, with 17 bases in between. Germline-derived CDR1 and CDR2 are LGHNT and FRNRAP. This CDR3 has 14 residues. Written as DNA, the CDR3 is TGTGCTAGTGGCCCCACGGCGGGCATCTATGAGCAGTTCTTC. Its translation is CASGPTAGIYEQFF.

The rearrangement uses TRBV7-2 and TRBJ2-7; 9 bases are shared with TRBD2. V shed 4 bases, J shed 7 bases, and the junction held 11 bases outside the gene matches. CDR1 and CDR2 from the germline V gene are SGHTA and FQGNSA. CDR3 length equals 15 residues. The CDR3 region is CASSSFMGGRGEQYF. Here the CDR3 DNA reads TGTGCCAGCAGCTCCTTCATGGGCGGGAGGGGGGAGCAGTACTTC.

CDR3 DNA: TGTGCCAGCAGGCTACAGCTGGTGAACACTGAAGCTTTCTTT. Protein: CASRLQLVNTEAFF. The J gene is TRBJ1-1, the V gene TRBV28; D is unclear. This CDR3 is built from 14 residues. CDR1 and CDR2 from the germline V gene are MDHEN and SYDVKM. V lost 6 bases, J lost 0 bases, and 11 bases lay in between.

The chain is built from TRBV30 and TRBJ2-7; unclear D gene. Trimming took 2 bases from V and 12 from J, leaving 29 bases between them. The CDR3 covers 16 residues. Germline CDR1 reads GTSNPN; CDR2 reads SVGIG (reference sequence). DNA for the CDR3: TGTGCCTGGAGTAAGGATAGATCGAGACATCCCCTTGGGCTGTACTTC. This encodes CAWSKDRSRHPLGLYF.

The chain has TRBV9 and TRBJ1-1; D unclear. Germline V gene sequence: CDR1 SGDLS, CDR2 YYNGEE. The CDR3 spans 13 residues. Trimming shortened V by 0 bases and J by 7 bases, and 10 bases separated the two germline ends. CDR3 protein: CASSVAEEVEAFF. The CDR3 DNA reads TGTGCCAGCAGCGTAGCTGAGGAAGTTGAAGCTTTCTTT.

This rearrangement joins TRBV6-6 to TRBJ1-5; D is undetermined. Trimming stripped 0 bases from V and 3 bases from J, with 12 bases between. Germline-derived CDR1 and CDR2 are MNHNY and SVGAGI (reference sequence). This CDR3 has 16 residues. The CDR3 loop reads CASSYSTREYNQPQHF. Here the CDR3 DNA reads TGTGCCAGCAGTTACTCGACGCGGGAATACAATCAGCCCCAGCATTTT.

V is TRBV7-2 and J is TRBJ1-4, with 7 bases that match TRBD1. Germline V CDR1 and CDR2: SGHTA, FQGNSA. J was trimmed by 8 bases and V by 1 base; bases with no gene match: 1. The CDR3 is made up of 13 amino acids. The CDR3 DNA is TGTGCCAGCAGCTTAGGACAGGGCGAAAAACTGTTTTTT. Protein: CASSLGQGEKLFF.

A note on this clone: A junction end diverges from the germline sequence, so it may reflect a read error. The rearrangement links TRBV7-9 to TRBJ1-1; 8 positions match TRBD1. This CDR3 is 14 amino acids long. CDR1 is SEHNR and CDR2 is FQNEAQ in the germline V gene (reference sequence). CDR3 sequence reads: CSSSSPDRETEAFF. The CDR3 DNA is TGTTCCAGCAGCTCCCCGGACAGGGAAACTGAAGCTTTCTTT.

The chain employs TRBV9 and TRBJ2-3; D is unresolved. Germline V gives CDR1 SGDLS, CDR2 YYNGEE. CDR3 length equals 13 residues. The ends were cut back, 0 bases at V and 4 bases at J, with 6 bases in the middle. This CDR3 is CASSVVHSDTQYF. The CDR3 region has the DNA TGTGCCAGCAGCGTAGTACATTCAGATACGCAGTATTTT.

This clone was picked up a small number of times. This chain uses TRBV2 with TRBJ1-2; D is undetermined. Germline V lookup: CDR1 SNHLY, CDR2 FYNNEI. This CDR3 contains 16 residues. Trimming removed 5 bases from V and 8 bases from J, with 24 bases in between. CDR3 bases: TGTGCCAGCAGTCCCCATTTCGTTACGGAGGTTATAGGCTACACCTTC. Encoded protein: CASSPHFVTEVIGYTF.

V gene TRBV7-9 combines with J gene TRBJ1-3, with a tentative D call TRBD1 (5 bases). Germline V gene sequence: CDR1 SEHNR, CDR2 FQNEAQ (reference sequence). The V gene lost 0 bases and the J gene lost 0 bases, with 9 bases spanning the gap. This CDR3 region has 16 residues. Written as DNA, the CDR3 is TGTGCCAGCAGCTTAGCGTCGGGACTCTCTGGAAACACCATATATTTT. It specifies CASSLASGLSGNTIYF. The full variable domain, its missing parts supplied by reference TRBV7-9 and TRBJ1-3, is DTGVSQNPRHKITKRGQNVTFRCDPISEHNRLYWYRQTLGQGPEFLTYFQNEAQLEKSRLLSDRFSAERPKGSFSTLEIQRTEQGDSAMYLCASSLASGLSGNTIYFGEGSWLTVV.

The rearrangement uses TRBV19 and TRBJ1-2; TRBD1 matches 12 bases. This CDR3 region has 16 residues. Unmatched junction bases numbered 13, after V lost 9 bases and J lost 5 bases. Germline lookup yields CDR1 LNHDA and CDR2 SQIVND (reference sequence). The CDR3 DNA follows: TGTGCCAGCAGGGACAGGGGGCGCGAAAGTAGTTATGGCTACACCTTC. This translates into CASRDRGRESSYGYTF.

This sequence joins TRBV6-5 and TRBJ2-2, with 10 bases that match TRBD2. The CDR3 has 14 amino acids. Germline V gene lookup returns CDR1 MNHEY and CDR2 SVGAGI. With 6 bases clipped from V and 6 bases from J, the junction kept 4 bases outside the gene matches. CDR3 nucleotides: TGTGCCAGCAGCTCCAGCGGGGGGGCCGGGGAGCTGTTTTTT. Its protein product is CASSSSGGAGELFF.

A note on this clone: Its ends do not fully match the called genes, so a read error is possible. This sequence joins TRBV2 and TRBJ2-7; 12 bases line up with TRBD2. The V gene's germline CDR1 is SNHLY and CDR2 FYNNEI. CDR3 length equals 16 residues. CDR3 amino acids: CASREGLAGPLWEQYF. CDR3 in DNA: TGTGCCAGCAGGGAAGGACTAGCGGGGCCACTCTGGGAGCAGTACTTC.

This sequence joins TRBV7-9 and TRBJ1-6; 8 bases line up with TRBD1. V shed 3 bases, J shed 8 bases, and the junction held 9 bases outside the gene matches. Germline V gene sequence: CDR1 SEHNR, CDR2 FQNEAQ (reference sequence). This CDR3 spans 16 amino acids. CDR3 protein: CASSLYSGTGDSPLHF. Written as DNA, the CDR3 is TGTGCCAGCAGCTTGTATTCCGGGACAGGAGATTCACCCCTCCACTTT.

The V call is TRBV4-1, the J call TRBJ1-2, with TRBD1 matching over 9 bases. The CDR3 is made up of 18 amino acids. Germline CDR1 MGHRA, CDR2 YSYEKL. V dropped 5 bases and J dropped 4; count of bases not matched to a gene: 17. CDR3 protein: CASSVSTFPGTGIYGYTF. In DNA form, the CDR3 reads TGCGCCAGCAGCGTATCCACCTTTCCGGGGACAGGGATCTATGGCTACACCTTC.

The rearrangement joins TRBV18 to TRBJ2-7, with TRBD1 as a possible D gene (6 bases). The CDR3 consists of 14 residues. Trimming left V 6 bases short and J 3 bases short, with 15 bases between. In germline, CDR1 is KGHSH, CDR2 LQKENI. In DNA form, the CDR3 reads TGTGCCAGCTCTCGCAGTGGGACAAACTACGAGCAGTACTTC. Translation gives CASSRSGTNYEQYF.